This entry lists 15 T cell receptor beta chains sequenced from one sample in a study of molecular identifiers for immune sequencing clone quantification. TCRdb re-derived calls from the PCR reads in MiXCR, one entry per CDR3 protein. The sample carries hundreds of thousands of distinct CDR3 sequences, roughly 25% recorded once. The sequenced sample was naive CD8+ T cells from blood, with Jurkat cell RNA spiked in. Subset denoted: FACS-sorted CD8+CD4-CCR7+CD45RA+ naive T cells. These receptors all stem from a human donor in good health. Some libraries in this study had Jurkat cell RNA spiked in.

The chain employs TRBV20-1 and TRBJ2-3, with 9 bases matching TRBD2. The junction had 18 bases not matched to a gene; V was cut back by 0 bases and J by 5 bases. CDR1 and CDR2 (germline): DFQATT, SNEGSKA (reference sequence). The CDR3 loop spans 19 amino acids. Here the CDR3 DNA reads TGCAGTGCTAGAGATCTTACCCCACCTAGCGGGGATCCGGGAGATACGCAGTATTTT. It is translated as CSARDLTPPSGDPGDTQYF.

This rearrangement joins TRBV7-9 to TRBJ2-7; no firm D call. The CDR3 runs to 16 residues. The germline CDR1 and CDR2 sequences are SEHNR and FQNEAQ (reference sequence). The V end lost 2 bases, the J end lost 1 base, and 15 bases lay between the germline ends. The CDR3 sequence is CASSLRTDKRSYEQYF. The CDR3 bases are TGTGCCAGCAGCTTAAGGACCGATAAGAGGTCCTACGAGCAGTACTTC.

This clonotype was observed a handful of times. V usage is TRBV11-2 and J usage is TRBJ2-5; D is possibly TRBD1 (5 bases). The CDR3 is 15 residues long. Trimming removed 0 bases from V and 3 bases from J, with 11 bases in between. Germline CDR1 SGHAT, CDR2 FQNNGV. In DNA form, the CDR3 reads TGTGCCAGCAGCTTAGACCCAGGGCTCGAAGAGACCCAGTACTTC. It is translated as CASSLDPGLEETQYF.

At least ten counts were recorded for this clonotype. One end of the junction is discordant with germline, which a read error may explain. The gene calls are TRBV4-1 and TRBJ2-5, with 7 positions matching TRBD1. The CDR3 contains 14 residues. Germline loops: CDR1 MGHRA, CDR2 YSYEKL. The CDR3 nucleotides read TGTGCCAGCAGCCCAGGACAGGACCAAGAGACCCAGTACTTC. Translating gives CASSPGQDQETQYF.

This clonotype has a count of ten or more. The chain combines TRBV25-1 with TRBJ2-7; possible D gene TRBD1, 6 bases. Germline assignment: CDR1 MGHDK and CDR2 SYGVNS. The CDR3 consists of 11 residues. Trimming removed 9 bases at V and 7 bases at J, with 13 bases between. This CDR3 is CASKTGPEQYF. CDR3 bases: TGTGCCAGTAAAACAGGGCCAGAGCAGTACTTC.

This clonotype was observed many times. One end of the junction varies from germline; a read error may be responsible. The chain combines TRBV3-1 with TRBJ2-2, with D perhaps TRBD1 (5 bases). Germline lookup yields CDR1 LGHDT and CDR2 YNNKEL (reference sequence). CDR3 size: 14 residues. CDR3 bases: TGTGCCAGCAGCGAAGACAGATACACCGGGGAGCTGTTTTTT. Protein: CASSEDRYTGELFF.

Notes on this clonotype: A single base separates this from a much larger clone, so it may be a read error. J is TRBJ2-7 and V is TRBV7-9; D is perhaps TRBD2 (6 bases). The CDR3 loop spans 15 amino acids. Germline V lookup: CDR1 SEHNR, CDR2 FQNEAQ (reference sequence). The V and J ends lost 4 bases and 3 bases respectively, with 16 bases between them. CDR3 protein: CASSSTGDSFYEQYF. The CDR3 bases are TGTGCCAGCAGCTCGACGGGGGATAGCTTCTACGAGCAGTACTTC. The entire variable domain, with the rest obtained from reference TRBV7-9 and TRBJ2-7, is as follows: DTGVSQNPRHKITKRGQNVTFRCDPISEHNRLYWYRQTLGQGPEFLTYFQNEAQLEKSRLLSDRFSAERPKGSFSTLEIQRTEQGDSAMYLCASSSTGDSFYEQYFGPGTRLTVT.

This chain uses TRBV24-1 with TRBJ2-5, with TRBD1 identical over 8 bases. Germline V gene lookup returns CDR1 KGHDR and CDR2 SFDVKD. The CDR3 spans 15 residues. V was clipped by 4 bases and J by 1 base; unmatched bases: 4. The CDR3: CATSEYGQGQETQYF. The CDR3 DNA reads as TGTGCCACCAGTGAATACGGACAGGGCCAAGAGACCCAGTACTTC.

In the case of this clonotype: The junction and the germline gene differ at one end; a read error may be behind it. This chain joins TRBV6-5 and TRBJ2-3; D may be TRBD1 (6 bases). This CDR3 contains 13 residues. CDR1 and CDR2 from the germline V gene are MNHEY and SVGAGI. The CDR3 protein is CAGSGGRADTQYF. The CDR3 bases are TGTGCCGGCAGTGGGGGCAGGGCAGATACGCAGTATTTT.

This clonotype was picked up a small number of times. The V and J genes are TRBV7-9 and TRBJ2-2, with a tentative D call TRBD2 (5 bases). Germline assignment: CDR1 SEHNR and CDR2 FQNEAQ (reference sequence). Trimming left V 5 bases short and J 4 bases short, with 14 bases between. The CDR3 has 15 amino acids. This CDR3 reads CASSPVERSTGELFF. CDR3 coding DNA: TGTGCCAGCAGCCCTGTCGAGCGGAGCACCGGGGAGCTGTTTTTT. Full variable domain (outside the CDR3, taken from reference TRBV7-9 and TRBJ2-2): DTGVSQNPRHKITKRGQNVTFRCDPISEHNRLYWYRQTLGQGPEFLTYFQNEAQLEKSRLLSDRFSAERPKGSFSTLEIQRTEQGDSAMYLCASSPVERSTGELFFGEGSRLTVL.

This clonotype appeared many times. The chain uses TRBV4-2 and TRBJ1-1; 7 positions match TRBD1. The germline V gene has CDR1 LGHNA and CDR2 YNFKEQ. Trimming cost V 0 bases and J 3 bases; bases outside gene matches: 7. This CDR3 is built from 16 residues. CDR3 coding DNA: TGTGCCAGCAGCCAAGATAACAGGGGTGAGGACACTGAAGCTTTCTTT. Translation: CASSQDNRGEDTEAFF.

On this clonotype: With a much larger clone just one base away, this may be a read error. The chain links TRBV4-1 to TRBJ2-7; D is unclear. There are 13 residues in the CDR3. Germline V gene data show CDR1 as MGHRA and CDR2 as YSYEKL. CDR3 residues: CVSSHPSVSEQYF. Written as DNA, the CDR3 is TGCGTCAGCAGCCACCCCTCGGTTTCCGAGCAGTACTTC.

The chain joins TRBV12-3 or TRBV12-4 to TRBJ1-2; tentatively, D is TRBD1 (6 bases). Trimming shortened V by 7 bases and J by 0 bases, and 18 bases separated the two germline ends. CDR3 length: 16 residues. This CDR3 is CASNLLGADANYGYTF. In DNA, the CDR3 is TGTGCCAGCAATCTACTGGGGGCGGATGCTAACTATGGCTACACCTTC.

This chain connects TRBV29-1 to TRBJ1-2, with 9 bases aligning to TRBD1. The CDR3 consists of 24 residues. Germline V gene sequence: CDR1 SQVTM, CDR2 ANQGSEA. V gave up 0 bases and J gave up 4 bases; unmatched junction bases: 33. DNA of the CDR3: TGCAGCGTTGAAGACTTACCGCTCATATACACGCCAGATAAACAGGGGGCCCTTTTCTATGGCTACACCTTC. Amino acids: CSVEDLPLIYTPDKQGALFYGYTF.

This chain links TRBV20-1 with TRBJ2-3; TRBD2 might be the D (5 bases). The CDR3 loop spans 16 amino acids. Between the trimmed V and J ends, which lost 6 bases and 2 bases, there was a span of 21 bases. CDR1 is DFQATT and CDR2 is SNEGSKA in the germline V gene (reference sequence). The chain's CDR3 is CSAGRKSSSITDTQYF. Written as DNA, the CDR3 is TGCAGTGCGGGGAGAAAGTCTAGCAGCATCACAGATACGCAGTATTTT.